A single sample gave rise to the 6 T cell receptor beta chains below, sequenced in a study of cytomegalovirus exposure and HLA in healthy donors. 13 Jbeta primers and 60 Vbeta primers were used for the PCR. Some clones are missing from TCRdb's copy, which holds only in-frame ones; the method was immunoSEQ multiplex PCR. Among some 150,000 clones, roughly 72% were seen once, and the ten largest hold approximately 2%. Sequencing was done on a sample of PBMCs. The receptor set was obtained from a woman aged 25 to 39 in good health and CMV-seropositive.

CDR3 DNA sequence: TGCGGTGTGGGGGACAGAGCGAACACCGGGGAGCTGTTTTTT. This sequence encodes CGVGDRANTGELFF. This sequence joins TRBV29-1 and TRBJ2-2; 7 bases map to TRBD1. The CDR3 is 14 residues long. Germline CDR1 is SQVTM and CDR2 is ANQGSEA.

The rearrangement uses TRBV2 and TRBJ2-1; D may be TRBD2 (6 bases). CDR3 length equals 14 residues. Trimming cost V 4 bases and J 9 bases, with 16 bases left between them. Germline assignment: CDR1 SNHLY and CDR2 FYNNEI. In DNA, the CDR3 is TGTGCCAGCAGTGGTAGCGGCGGTGTGGGTGAGCAGTTCTTC. This translates into CASSGSGGVGEQFF.

There are a few counts of this clone. V gene TRBV5-1 combines with J gene TRBJ2-4; tentative D call: TRBD1 (6 bases). Trimming cost V 0 bases and J 9 bases, with 13 bases left between them. Germline V gives CDR1 SGHRS, CDR2 YFSETQ. The CDR3 consists of 14 residues. The CDR3 coding sequence is TGCGCCAGCAGCTTGGTTGGGGGCCCGGGCATTCAGTACTTC. Translating it yields CASSLVGGPGIQYF.

This chain joins TRBV10-2 and TRBJ2-7; 8 nucleotides align to TRBD2. CDR1 WSHSY and CDR2 SAAADI come from the germline V gene. V lost 3 bases to trimming and J lost 0 bases; unmatched junction nucleotides: 4. This CDR3 has 15 residues. CDR3 sequence: CASSDFGRASYEQYF. Here the CDR3 DNA reads TGCGCCAGCAGTGATTTCGGGAGGGCCTCCTACGAGCAGTACTTC.

V is TRBV2 and J is TRBJ1-5; D is possibly TRBD1 (5 bases). The CDR3 extends over 15 amino acids. Trimming shortened V by 5 bases and J by 5 bases, and 16 bases separated the two germline ends. Per germline, CDR1 SNHLY and CDR2 FYNNEI. CDR3 region: CASSQYGGEDQPQHF. In nucleotides, the CDR3 is TGTGCCAGCAGTCAGTATGGGGGGGAGGATCAGCCCCAGCATTTT.

This clone occurred once. CDR3 residues: CASSSGIRTEAFF. CDR3 DNA sequence: TGTGCCAGCAGTTCAGGGATCCGCACTGAAGCTTTCTTT. The chain carries TRBV2 and TRBJ1-1; D might be TRBD1 (5 bases). Germline CDR1 SNHLY, CDR2 FYNNEI. The ends were cut back, 5 bases at V and 4 bases at J, with 11 bases in the middle. The CDR3 spans 13 residues. Complete variable domain (other parts from reference TRBV2 and TRBJ1-1): EPEVTQTPSHQVTQMGQEVILRCVPISNHLYFYWYRQILGQKVEFLVSFYNNEISEKSEIFDDQFSVERPDGSNFTLKIRSTKLEDSAMYFCASSSGIRTEAFFGQGTRLTVV.